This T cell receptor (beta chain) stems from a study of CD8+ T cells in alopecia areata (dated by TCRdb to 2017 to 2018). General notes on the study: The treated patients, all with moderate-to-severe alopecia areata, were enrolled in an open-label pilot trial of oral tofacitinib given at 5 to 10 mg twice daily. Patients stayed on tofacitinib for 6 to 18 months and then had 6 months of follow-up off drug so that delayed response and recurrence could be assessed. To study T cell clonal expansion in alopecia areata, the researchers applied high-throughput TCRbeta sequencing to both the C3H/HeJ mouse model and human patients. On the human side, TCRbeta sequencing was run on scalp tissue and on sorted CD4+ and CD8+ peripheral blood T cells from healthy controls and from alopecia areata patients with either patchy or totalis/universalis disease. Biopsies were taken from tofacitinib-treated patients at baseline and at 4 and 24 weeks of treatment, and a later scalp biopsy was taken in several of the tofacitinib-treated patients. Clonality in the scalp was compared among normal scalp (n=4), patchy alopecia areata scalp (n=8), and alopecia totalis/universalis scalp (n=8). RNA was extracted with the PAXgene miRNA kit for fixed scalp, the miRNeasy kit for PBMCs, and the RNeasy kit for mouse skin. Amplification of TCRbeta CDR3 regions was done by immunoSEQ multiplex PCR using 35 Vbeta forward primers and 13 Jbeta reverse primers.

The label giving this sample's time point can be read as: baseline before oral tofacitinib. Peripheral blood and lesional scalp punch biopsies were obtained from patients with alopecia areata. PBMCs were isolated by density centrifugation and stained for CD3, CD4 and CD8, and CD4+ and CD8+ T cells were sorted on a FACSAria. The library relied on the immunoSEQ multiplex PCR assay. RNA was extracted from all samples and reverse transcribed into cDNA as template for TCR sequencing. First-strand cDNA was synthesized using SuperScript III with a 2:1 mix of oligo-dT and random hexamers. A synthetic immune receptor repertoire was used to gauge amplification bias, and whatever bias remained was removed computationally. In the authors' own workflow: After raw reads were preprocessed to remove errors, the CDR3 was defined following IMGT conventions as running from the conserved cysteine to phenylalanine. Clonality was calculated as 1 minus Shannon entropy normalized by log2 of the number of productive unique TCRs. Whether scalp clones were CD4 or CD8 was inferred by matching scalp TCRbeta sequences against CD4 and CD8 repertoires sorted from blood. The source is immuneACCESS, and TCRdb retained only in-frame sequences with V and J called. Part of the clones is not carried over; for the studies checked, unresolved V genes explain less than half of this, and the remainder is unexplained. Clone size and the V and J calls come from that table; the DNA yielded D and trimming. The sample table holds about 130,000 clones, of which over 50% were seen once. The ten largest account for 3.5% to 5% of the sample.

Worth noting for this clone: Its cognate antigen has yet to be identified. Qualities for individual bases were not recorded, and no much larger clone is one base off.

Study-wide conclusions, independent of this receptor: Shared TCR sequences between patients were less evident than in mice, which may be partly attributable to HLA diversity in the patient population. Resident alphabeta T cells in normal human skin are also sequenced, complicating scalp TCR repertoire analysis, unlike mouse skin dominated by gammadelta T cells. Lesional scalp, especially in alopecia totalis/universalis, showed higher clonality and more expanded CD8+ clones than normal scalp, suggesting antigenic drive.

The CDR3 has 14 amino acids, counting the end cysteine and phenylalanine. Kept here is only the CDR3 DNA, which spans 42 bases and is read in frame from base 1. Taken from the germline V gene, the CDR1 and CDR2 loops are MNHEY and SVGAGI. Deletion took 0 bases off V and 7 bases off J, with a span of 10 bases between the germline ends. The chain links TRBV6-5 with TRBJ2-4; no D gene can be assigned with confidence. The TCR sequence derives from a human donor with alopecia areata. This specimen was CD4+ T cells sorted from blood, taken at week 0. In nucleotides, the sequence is TGTGCCAGCAGTTACTCGACCCCACCGAACATTCAGTACTTC. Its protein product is CASSYSTPPNIQYF.